This TCR beta chain was captured by sequencing in a study of response to subunit inactivated influenza vaccine. Germline V gene data show CDR1 as LGHNA and CDR2 as YNFKEQ. Trimming removed 4 bases from V and 10 bases from J, with 17 bases in between. The CDR3 contains 15 residues. MiXCR, run by TCRdb on the RT-PCR reads, gives a single entry per CDR3 protein. The sample includes 500,000 or so distinct CDR3 sequences, more than 15% of them seen just once. This clonotype was seen repeatedly, ten times or more. This chain joins TRBV4-2 and TRBJ1-6; TRBD1 might be the D (5 bases). This specimen consisted of CD4+ T cells sorted from PBMCs, obtained about 24 months after vaccination. The origin of this receptor is a man aged 50-75 years who received an inactivated influenza vaccine. The CDR3 sequence is CASSLGLGDRSPLHF. In nucleotides, the CDR3 is TGTGCCAGCAGCCTGGGATTGGGGGATCGGTCACCCCTCCACTTT.